This T cell receptor beta chain derives from a study of T cell responses to AZD1222 COVID-19 vaccine. This table comes from immunoSEQ multiplex PCR, and its TCRdb copy is limited to in-frame clones, with some not included. The repertoire consists of approximately 150,000 clones, with around 89% occurring once and the leading ten covering more than 4%. Study-level points and caveats: When two AZD1222 doses had been given, Spike-specific TCR breadth and depth rose. Females made up more of the donors, who were largely white British, and clonal diversity may have come out too low.

The CDR3 sequence is 16 residues long. CDR1 SGHAT and CDR2 FQNNGV come from the germline V gene. V lost 5 bases and J lost 6, with 23 bases in between. Note on this clone: Its antigen is undetermined.

The TCR originated in an adult who received the MenACWY meningococcal vaccine as a control. This sequence joins TRBV11-2 and TRBJ2-7; D gene uncertain. The material was peripheral blood, obtained 28 days after the second dose of the MenACWY control vaccine. CDR3 loop: CASSPLSTVSVSEQYF. CDR3 in DNA: TGTGCCAGCAGCCCCCTAAGTACGGTTTCAGTTAGCGAGCAGTACTTC.